Below, 27 T cell receptor beta chains from the same sample are listed, as sequenced in a study of T cell responses to AZD1222 COVID-19 vaccine (dated by TCRdb to about 2021). Libraries were constructed by the immunoSEQ multiplex PCR assay. TCRdb took over this immuneACCESS table, retaining in-frame rearrangements with V and J assigned. Such tables are incomplete; in checked studies, under half of the missing clones stem from an unresolved V gene, and the remainder is unexplained. The sample yields over 100,000 clones; approximately 90% were counted once. Of the sample, over 15% is held by the ten largest clones. The time point tag for this specimen amounts to: baseline before first vaccination. Here the sequenced sample was peripheral blood, taken on day 0 of AZD1222 vaccination. These receptor sequences come from an adult in good health.

This clone was observed a few times. This chain connects TRBV10-3 to TRBJ1-6; unclear D gene. V was trimmed by 11 bases and J by 7 bases, leaving 15 bases between them. Per germline, CDR1 ENHRY and CDR2 SYGVKD. The CDR3 covers 13 residues. The CDR3 DNA reads as TGTGCCGTCAACCAAGGAGGGAATTCACCCCTCCACTTT. It codes for CAVNQGGNSPLHF.

The chain combines TRBV27 with TRBJ1-3, with 7 bases matching TRBD1. Germline V CDR1 and CDR2: MNHEY, SMNVEV (reference sequence). V shed 0 bases, J shed 4 bases, and the junction held 6 bases outside the gene matches. The CDR3 is 16 residues long. The CDR3 DNA sequence: TGTGCCAGCAGTTTATCGTCCGGGACAGCAGGAAACACCATATATTTT. Translated: CASSLSSGTAGNTIYF.

This clone was seen just once. The V and J genes are TRBV19 and TRBJ1-1; D possibly corresponds to TRBD1 (6 bases). The ends were cut back, 3 bases at V and 3 bases at J, with 11 bases in the middle. Germline assignment: CDR1 LNHDA and CDR2 SQIVND (reference sequence). The CDR3 totals 14 residues. The CDR3, as DNA: TGTGCCAGTAGTATGGTACAGGGACACACTGAAGCTTTCTTT. Translation gives CASSMVQGHTEAFF.

For this clone: At one of its ends the junction is not consistent with the germline gene, which may arise from a read error. V is TRBV24-1 and J is TRBJ1-2; D might be TRBD1 (6 bases). CDR1 KGHDR and CDR2 SFDVKD come from the germline V gene. This CDR3 is 13 amino acids long. The CDR3 protein is CATSGGPGYGYTF. CDR3 nucleotide sequence: TGTGCCACAAGTGGGGGCCCTGGCTATGGCTACACCTTC.

The J gene is TRBJ1-6, the V gene TRBV2, with 10 bases fitting TRBD1. CDR1 and CDR2 (germline): SNHLY, FYNNEI. V lost 2 bases to trimming and J lost 7 bases; unmatched junction nucleotides: 8. The CDR3 loop spans 17 amino acids. CDR3 coding DNA: TGTGCCAGCAGTGAACCCCGGACAGGGGGTCAGAATTCACCCCTCCACTTT. Translated: CASSEPRTGGQNSPLHF.

This clone was observed a few times. The chain is built from TRBV15 and TRBJ1-2; TRBD1 aligns across 10 bases. Germline V gene sequence: CDR1 LNHNV, CDR2 YYDKDF (reference sequence). The V and J ends lost 0 bases and 7 bases, in that order; junction bases with no gene match: 2. This CDR3 comprises 14 residues. The CDR3: CATSRDGTGVGYTF. The CDR3, as DNA: TGTGCCACCAGCAGAGACGGGACAGGGGTTGGCTACACCTTC.

In this sample, this clone turned up once. The chain employs TRBV29-1 and TRBJ2-4; weak D call: TRBD2 (6 bases). Germline loops: CDR1 SQVTM, CDR2 ANQGSEA. The CDR3 spans 11 residues. Between the trimmed V and J ends, which lost 4 bases and 8 bases, there was a span of 9 bases. The chain's CDR3 is CSVGEVDIQYF. CDR3 in DNA: TGCAGCGTTGGGGAGGTTGACATTCAGTACTTC.

The genes are TRBV27 and TRBJ1-1; unclear D gene. The CDR3 runs 15 residues. Germline V gene data show CDR1 as MNHEY and CDR2 as SMNVEV (reference sequence). Trimming shortened V by 8 bases and J by 2 bases, and 18 bases separated the two germline ends. For the CDR3, the DNA is TGTGCCAGCGGTCGAGGAGGAGCTCGAAACACTGAAGCTTTCTTT. Translated, it gives CASGRGGARNTEAFF.

V and J are TRBV21-1 and TRBJ1-5; the table calls TRBD1, which could not be checked here. TRBV21-1 counts as a pseudogene. CDR3 length: 16 amino acids. CDR3 loop: CASSPGRTGPAQPQHF. The DNA of the CDR3 is TGTGCCAGCAGCCCGGGAAGGACAGGGCCCGCCCAGCCCCAGCATTTT.

The chain couples TRBV5-1 to TRBJ1-5; no firm D call. The CDR3 contains 15 residues. Germline CDR1 is SGHRS and CDR2 is YFSETQ. The V end lost 2 bases, the J end lost 2 bases, and 11 bases lay between the germline ends. CDR3 amino acids: CASSLSGSGNQPQHF. CDR3 nucleotide sequence: TGCGCCAGCAGCTTATCAGGTTCGGGCAATCAGCCCCAGCATTTT.

V usage is TRBV19 and J usage is TRBJ1-1, with D unclear. This CDR3 region has 13 residues. The germline V gene has CDR1 LNHDA and CDR2 SQIVND (reference sequence). Trimming pared 7 bases from V and 12 bases from J, leaving 21 bases between. DNA of the CDR3: TGTGCCAGTACCCAACGCGGTTCGGCCAAGACTTTCTTT. This gives the protein CASTQRGSAKTFF.

The chain carries TRBV7-6 and TRBJ1-1; unclear D gene. Germline V gene lookup returns CDR1 SGHVS and CDR2 FNYEAQ. The CDR3 is 13 residues long. V lost 1 base and J lost 1, with 4 bases in between. CDR3 nucleotides: TGTGCCAGCAGCTTAGTGCGGAACACTGAAGCTTTCTTT. It translates to CASSLVRNTEAFF.

The chain couples TRBV5-5 to TRBJ2-7; 7 nucleotides line up with TRBD2. V gave up 2 bases and J gave up 1 base; unmatched junction bases: 15. Germline assignment: CDR1 SGHKS and CDR2 YYEKEE (reference sequence). The CDR3 contains 18 residues. The CDR3 DNA reads TGTGCCAGCAGCTTTCGTCCAGTGAGCGGGGCCTCTTCCTACGAGCAGTACTTC. The encoded protein is CASSFRPVSGASSYEQYF.

V usage is TRBV11-2 and J usage is TRBJ2-5; D not certain. CDR3 length: 13 amino acids. Trimming took off 1 base at V and 4 bases at J, with 7 bases between the two ends. In germline, CDR1 is SGHAT, CDR2 FQNNGV. Here the CDR3 reads CASSLVGGETQYF. The CDR3 DNA is TGTGCCAGCAGCTTAGTGGGTGGAGAGACCCAGTACTTC.

This CDR3 is CASRSGDFQPQHF. The CDR3 region has the DNA TGTGCCAGCAGGTCCGGGGACTTTCAGCCCCAGCATTTT. The chain recombines TRBV12-3 or TRBV12-4 with TRBJ1-5; TRBD1 might be the D (5 bases). Trimming removed 6 bases at V and 6 bases at J, with 12 bases between. There are 13 residues in the CDR3.

The chain links TRBV4-2 to TRBJ1-3; tentative D call: TRBD1 (5 bases). The length of the CDR3 is 15 residues. Trimming took 0 bases from V and 4 from J, leaving 10 bases between them. CDR1 is LGHNA and CDR2 is YNFKEQ in the germline V gene. Here the CDR3 DNA reads TGTGCCAGCAGCCAAGATGGGGGACCGGGAAACACCATATATTTT. Amino acid sequence: CASSQDGGPGNTIYF.

The genes are TRBV24-1 and TRBJ2-3, with D uncertain. V lost 7 bases and J lost 2, with 12 bases in between. CDR1 is KGHDR and CDR2 is SFDVKD in the germline V gene. The CDR3 length is 14 residues. The CDR3 spells CATRQSLYTDTQYF. CDR3 sequence (DNA): TGTGCCACCAGGCAAAGCTTGTACACAGATACGCAGTATTTT.

This clone was counted between two and nine times. The rearrangement joins TRBV19 to TRBJ1-2, with unresolved D. Trimming pared 1 base from V and 0 bases from J, leaving 9 bases between. CDR1 and CDR2 from the germline V gene are LNHDA and SQIVND (reference sequence). This CDR3 region has 15 residues. The CDR3 region has the DNA TGTGCCAGTAGTATAGGCAGTCCCGCTAACTATGGCTACACCTTC. It specifies CASSIGSPANYGYTF.

V gene TRBV3-1 (or the pseudogene TRBV3-2) combines with J gene TRBJ1-3; D ambiguous. Germline values: CDR1 LGHDT, CDR2 YNNKEL (reference sequence). Trimming removed 1 base from V and 7 bases from J, with 5 bases in between. The CDR3 extends over 12 amino acids. The CDR3 region has the DNA TGTGCCAGCAGCCAAGGAATTAACACCATATATTTT. This codes for CASSQGINTIYF.

This chain joins TRBV6-5 and TRBJ1-2, with D hard to call. The CDR3 is 13 amino acids. V shed 2 bases and J shed 4 bases, with 8 bases lying between them. Germline V gene lookup returns CDR1 MNHEY and CDR2 SVGAGI. The CDR3 DNA reads TGTGCCAGCAGTTACATAGGCCCCTATGGCTACACCTTC. This encodes CASSYIGPYGYTF.

As concerns this clone: The junction departs from germline at one end; a sequencing error may be responsible. The chain joins TRBV7-9 to TRBJ1-6; the D is unclear. The germline V gene has CDR1 SEHNR and CDR2 FQNEAQ (reference sequence). The CDR3 is made up of 15 amino acids. CDR3 loop: CASTLQFSYNSPLHF. CDR3 DNA sequence: TGTGCCAGCACCTTACAGTTTTCCTATAATTCACCCCTCCACTTT.

This chain uses TRBV19 with TRBJ1-2, with D tentatively TRBD1 (5 bases). The CDR3 has 14 residues. Trimming took 3 bases from V and 8 from J, leaving 16 bases between them. In germline, CDR1 is LNHDA, CDR2 SQIVND (reference sequence). The CDR3 here is CASSIRGQGGGYTF. For the CDR3, the DNA is TGTGCCAGTAGTATCAGAGGGCAGGGTGGCGGCTACACCTTC. Drawing the rest from reference TRBV19 and TRBJ1-2, the complete variable domain is DGGITQSPKYLFRKEGQNVTLSCEQNLNHDAMYWYRQDPGQGLRLIYYSQIVNDFQKGDIAEGYSVSREKKESFPLTVTSAQKNPTAFYLCASSIRGQGGGYTFGSGTRLTVV.

This clone showed up just once. The chain carries TRBV25-1 and TRBJ1-1; no clear D. Germline CDR1 reads MGHDK; CDR2 reads SYGVNS. The CDR3 loop spans 14 amino acids. Trimming removed 2 bases at V and 2 bases at J, with 9 bases between. CDR3 sequence (DNA): TGTGCCAGCAGTGAAAACGGGGTCAACACTGAAGCTTTCTTT. Its translation is CASSENGVNTEAFF. The full variable domain, its missing parts supplied by reference TRBV25-1 and TRBJ1-1, is EADIYQTPRYLVIGTGKKITLECSQTMGHDKMYWYQQDPGMELHLIHYSYGVNSTEKGDLSSESTVSRIRTEHFPLTLESARPSHTSQYLCASSENGVNTEAFFGQGTRLTVV.

This chain connects TRBV3-1 (or the pseudogene TRBV3-2) to TRBJ2-1; 7 nucleotides match TRBD2. Trimming at V came to 2 bases and at J to 9 bases, leaving 4 bases not matched to a gene. The germline V gene encodes CDR1 LGHDT and CDR2 YNNKEL (reference sequence). The length of the CDR3 is 13 residues. The CDR3 sequence: CASSQLAASEQFF. The CDR3 DNA reads as TGTGCCAGCAGCCAACTAGCGGCCAGTGAGCAGTTCTTC.

The chain has TRBV6-5 and TRBJ2-7; D remains unclear. The CDR3 is 13 residues long. Germline CDR1 and CDR2: MNHEY and SVGAGI. V was shortened by 6 bases and J by 4 bases, with 13 bases between the two germline ends. This CDR3 reads CASRIRAAYEQYF. CDR3 bases: TGTGCCAGCAGGATCCGGGCGGCATACGAGCAGTACTTC.

V gene TRBV7-9 combines with J gene TRBJ1-1; 7 positions agree with TRBD1. V was pared by 2 bases and J by 3 bases, with 3 bases of the junction left unmatched. CDR3 size: 14 residues. Germline values: CDR1 SEHNR, CDR2 FQNEAQ (reference sequence). The CDR3 DNA sequence: TGTGCCAGCAGCTTACGACAGGGCGACACTGAAGCTTTCTTT. This encodes CASSLRQGDTEAFF.

The J gene is TRBJ2-2, the V gene TRBV18; TRBD1 matches 7 bases. With V trimmed by 6 bases and J by 6 bases, 13 bases remained unmatched. Germline lookup yields CDR1 KGHSH and CDR2 LQKENI. The CDR3 length is 16 residues. CDR3 residues: CASSPELTGLAGELFF. The CDR3 DNA reads as TGTGCCAGCTCCCCCGAACTGACAGGGCTGGCCGGGGAGCTGTTTTTT.